Listed below are T cell receptor beta chains from one sample, sequenced in a study of shared clonotypes between healthy human individuals. The assay was immunoSEQ multiplex PCR, and TCRdb's table has in-frame clones only and misses some. Of about 640,000 clones listed, about two thirds were seen once; the top ten hold about 2%. Sequencing was carried out using memory CD4+ T cells sorted from blood. These receptors came from a woman under 40 in good health. Both conserved end residues are part of each CDR3. Each record gives: V gene, clone size, D gene, J gene, CDR3 protein, CDR3 DNA. A D gene is named only where the DNA matches it firmly. Only part of the rows carry a size: once, few, many, or a class if the clone is expanded.

TRBV7-9,.,TRBD1,TRBJ2-3,CASSHIGTGPSTDTQYF,TGTGCCAGCAGCCATATTGGGACAGGGCCAAGCACAGATACGCAGTATTTT
TRBV6-6,.,.,TRBJ1-5,CASSPGRLNQPQHF,TGTGCCAGCAGCCCCGGGAGACTCAATCAGCCCCAGCATTTT
TRBV28,.,.,TRBJ2-2,CASSVSAGELFF,TGTGCCAGCAGTGTCTCGGCCGGGGAGCTGTTTTTT
TRBV30,many,TRBD2,TRBJ2-1,CACRSGSRNNEQFF,TGTGCCTGTCGTAGCGGGAGCAGGAACAATGAGCAGTTCTTC
TRBV21-1,.,.,TRBJ2-6,CASSKFPGANVLTF,TGTGCCAGCAGCAAATTCCCCGGGGCCAACGTCCTGACTTTC
TRBV19,many,.,TRBJ2-2,CASSKQQIQGYTGELFF,TGTGCCAGTAGTAAACAACAGATACAGGGTTACACCGGGGAGCTGTTTTTT
TRBV28,.,TRBD2,TRBJ2-7,CASSLGASGANEQYF,TGTGCCAGCAGTTTGGGGGCTAGCGGGGCCAACGAGCAGTACTTC
TRBV27,few,.,TRBJ2-7,CASSSTGTPPYEQYF,TGTGCCAGCAGTTCCACCGGGACTCCGCCCTACGAGCAGTACTTC
TRBV21-1,.,.,TRBJ2-1,CASSNSGTSGRPHEQFF,TGTGCCAGCAGCAACTCCGGGACTAGCGGGAGGCCCCATGAGCAGTTCTTC
TRBV11-2,.,TRBD2,TRBJ2-1,CASSARLAGGSDEQFF,TGTGCCAGCAGCGCCCGACTAGCGGGAGGGTCGGATGAGCAGTTCTTC
TRBV5-8,few,.,TRBJ2-3,CASSLSSTDTQYF,TGTGCCAGCAGCCTATCCTCCACAGATACGCAGTATTTT
TRBV27,.,.,TRBJ2-2,CASSWDSMNTGELFF,TGTGCCAGCAGTTGGGACTCGATGAACACCGGGGAGCTGTTTTTT
TRBV4-2,.,.,TRBJ2-4,CASSMGRVGVQYF,TGTGCCAGCAGTATGGGCAGGGTTGGGGTTCAGTACTTC
TRBV2,.,.,TRBJ1-5,CASKNRLNQPQHF,TGTGCCAGCAAAAACAGGCTAAATCAGCCCCAGCATTTT
TRBV7-7,.,.,TRBJ1-5,CASSLNNTDRSIQPQHF,TGTGCCAGCAGCTTAAATAATACGGACAGATCGATTCAGCCCCAGCATTTT